This TCR beta chain was identified during a study of radiotherapy plus CTLA-4 blockade in lung cancer. At the level of the study: For 15% to 20% of patients, objective responses occurred, and approximately 31% had disease control.

Of note for this clone: Antigen unknown.

Germline V gene data show CDR1 as SGHRS and CDR2 as YFSETQ. The CDR3 has 15 amino acids. The V and J ends lost 7 bases and 5 bases, in that order; junction bases with no gene match: 10. Whole-study results and caveats: Early blood T cell clone dynamics, with interferon-beta, were reported to best predict response. TCR clones of tumor origin grew in blood after radiotherapy plus ipilimumab.

Assay used: immunoSEQ multiplex PCR; TCRdb lists only in-frame clones, some missing. The data hold 70,000 to 90,000 clones, with over 70% observed a single time. Source: peripheral blood, taken from a patient treated with radiotherapy plus ipilimumab. The chain employs TRBV5-1 and TRBJ2-2; 8 bases line up with TRBD1. This TCR was recovered from a human donor with non-small cell lung cancer whose response to radiotherapy plus ipilimumab could not be evaluated. Some clones in this sample may be carry-over from other donors' samples. The CDR3 here is CASRMGQAGTGELFF. CDR3 nucleotides: TGCGCCAGCCGAATGGGACAGGCGGGAACCGGGGAGCTGTTTTTT. The variable domain in full, completed from reference TRBV5-1 and TRBJ2-2, reads KAGVTQTPRYLIKTRGQQVTLSCSPISGHRSVSWYQQTPGQGLQFLFEYFSETQRNKGNFPGRFSGRQFSNSRSEMNVSTLELGDSALYLCASRMGQAGTGELFFGEGSRLTVL.